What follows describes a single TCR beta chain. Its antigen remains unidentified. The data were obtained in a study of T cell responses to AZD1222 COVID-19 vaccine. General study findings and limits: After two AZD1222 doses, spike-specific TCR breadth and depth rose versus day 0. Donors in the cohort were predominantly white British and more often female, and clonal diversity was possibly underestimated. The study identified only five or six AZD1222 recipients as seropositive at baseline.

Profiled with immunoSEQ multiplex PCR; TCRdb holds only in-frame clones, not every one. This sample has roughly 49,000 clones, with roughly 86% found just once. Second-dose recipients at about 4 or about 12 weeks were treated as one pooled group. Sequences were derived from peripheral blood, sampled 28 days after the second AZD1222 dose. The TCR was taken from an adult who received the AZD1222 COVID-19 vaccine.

The CDR3 loop reads CASSGYRDSPPYEQYF. For the CDR3, the DNA is TGCGCCAGCAGTGGTTACCGGGACTCGCCACCTTACGAGCAGTACTTC. The V and J genes are TRBV10-1 and TRBJ2-7, with D possibly TRBD2 on 6 matching bases. Germline CDR1 is WNHNN and CDR2 is SYGVQD (reference sequence). V was trimmed by 4 bases and J by 4 bases, leaving 20 bases between them. The CDR3 is made up of 16 amino acids.